Below, 2 T cell receptor beta chains from the same sample are listed, as sequenced in a study of STAT5B mutations in CD4+ large granular lymphocyte leukemia. The repertoire was sequenced with immunoSEQ multiplex PCR; TCRdb's copy has only in-frame clones and lacks some. This sample has a few thousand clones; roughly 70% occur once, and the top ten carry roughly 1.8%. The sample consisted of PBMCs. These receptors came from a woman aged 70-85 years with CD4+ T-cell large granular lymphocyte leukemia.

This chain connects TRBV19 to TRBJ2-2; TRBD1 is a possible D gene (5 bases). This CDR3 contains 14 residues. V shed 7 bases and J shed 1 base, with 10 bases lying between them. Germline V gives CDR1 LNHDA, CDR2 SQIVND (reference sequence). CDR3 coding DNA: TGTGCCAGTAACCCCCAGGGGAACACCGGGGAGCTGTTTTTT. It yields the protein CASNPQGNTGELFF.

The rearrangement joins TRBV4-1 to TRBJ2-2; D may be TRBD1 (6 bases). The CDR3 runs 18 residues. Germline CDR1 MGHRA, CDR2 YSYEKL. Deletions cut 1 base from V and 0 bases from J, with 15 bases between. DNA of the CDR3: TGCGCCAGCAGCCAAGCCTGGAACAGGGAACCGAACACCGGGGAGCTGTTTTTT. Encoded protein: CASSQAWNREPNTGELFF.